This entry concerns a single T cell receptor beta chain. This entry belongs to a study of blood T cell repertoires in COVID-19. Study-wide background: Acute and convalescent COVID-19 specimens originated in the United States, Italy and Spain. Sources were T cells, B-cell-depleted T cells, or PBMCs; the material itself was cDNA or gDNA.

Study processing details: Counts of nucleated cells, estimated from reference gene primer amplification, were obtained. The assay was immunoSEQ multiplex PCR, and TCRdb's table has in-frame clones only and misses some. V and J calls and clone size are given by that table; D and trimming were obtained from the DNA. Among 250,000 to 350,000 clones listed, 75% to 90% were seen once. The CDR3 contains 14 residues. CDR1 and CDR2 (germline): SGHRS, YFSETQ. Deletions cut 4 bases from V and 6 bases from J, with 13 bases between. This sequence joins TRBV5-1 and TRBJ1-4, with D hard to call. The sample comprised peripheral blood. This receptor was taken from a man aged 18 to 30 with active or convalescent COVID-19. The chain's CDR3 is CASSIQPADEKLFF. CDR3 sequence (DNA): TGCGCCAGCAGCATTCAGCCGGCGGATGAAAAACTGTTTTTT.